These 5 T cell receptor beta chains were sequenced from one sample in a study of CD8 T cells in ankylosing spondylitis. TCRdb called the 5' RACE reads again in MiXCR, with one record for every CDR3 protein. Here the sample spans 200,000 to 300,000 distinct CDR3 sequences, roughly a quarter being singletons. The sequenced material came from blood, either unsorted or a sorted T cell fraction (not recorded which). These receptors originate from a male donor with ankylosing spondylitis or in good health (not recorded which).

The table lists this clonotype with many counts. This chain links TRBV7-9 with TRBJ2-1; 7 nucleotides align to TRBD2. In germline, CDR1 is SEHNR, CDR2 FQNEAQ (reference sequence). This CDR3 spans 16 amino acids. V trimming: 5 bases; J trimming: 6 bases; junction bases outside the gene matches: 13. CDR3 in DNA: TGTGCCAGCAGCAGCTGGGCGGGGGAAAAGGGCAATGAGCAGTTCTTC. This gives the protein CASSSWAGEKGNEQFF.

This sequence joins TRBV29-1 and TRBJ2-3, with D unresolved. From germline, CDR1 is SQVTM and CDR2 ANQGSEA. V was shortened by 6 bases and J by 1 base, with 17 bases between the two germline ends. This CDR3 region has 15 residues. The CDR3 is CSVGMEGTRTDTQYF. The CDR3 nucleotides read TGCAGCGTCGGAATGGAAGGAACCCGCACAGATACGCAGTATTTT.

The V gene is TRBV9, the J gene TRBJ2-5, with 7 bases aligning to TRBD1. Germline CDR1 and CDR2: SGDLS and YYNGEE. CDR3 size: 16 residues. Germline trimming cut 3 bases from V and 5 bases from J; bases unmatched to any gene: 13. CDR3 DNA: TGTGCCAGCAGCGCGCGACAGGGCCTCAAAGTGGAGACCCAGTACTTC. This codes for CASSARQGLKVETQYF.

This clonotype was seen more than once but under ten times. The chain has TRBV29-1 and TRBJ1-2; D remains unclear. Looked up from germline, CDR1 is SQVTM and CDR2 is ANQGSEA. V lost 4 bases to trimming and J lost 2 bases, with 8 bases between them. The CDR3 totals 12 residues. CDR3 residues: CSVGWGNYGYTF. CDR3 sequence (DNA): TGCAGCGTTGGATGGGGAAACTATGGCTACACCTTC.

The CDR3 sequence: CSVDKGQETQYF. CDR3 coding DNA: TGCAGCGTTGACAAGGGCCAAGAGACCCAGTACTTC. The chain links TRBV29-1 to TRBJ2-5; no firm D call. The CDR3 loop spans 12 amino acids. From germline, CDR1 is SQVTM and CDR2 ANQGSEA. Trimming took 3 bases from V and 1 from J, leaving 6 bases between them.